The sequence of this TCR beta chain was determined in a study of blood T cells in healthy people across ages (dated by TCRdb to between 2015 and 2017). With respect to the entire study: In model experiments, roughly one uniquely barcoded TCR beta cDNA molecule per two T cells was captured by template switching. The study measured age-related changes in TCR beta repertoire diversity using deep sequencing normalized with unique cDNA molecular identifiers. Four age groups were formed from the donors: young (average approximately 15 years), middle-aged (just under 40), aged (roughly 56) and long-lived (about 75). To avoid experimental bias, donors of different ages were spread randomly across the sequencing lanes. For two donors (one aged 18 to 29 and one aged 80 or older), the study analyzed two additional independent replicas of 1 million unique cDNA reads from the same blood draw. Findings and caveats that apply to the study as a whole: Observed TCR beta diversity per million T cells fell roughly linearly with age, and a significant reduction was already apparent by age roughly 40. Compared with the aged group, the long-lived group had more naive CD4+ T cells, fewer expanded clones and increased TCR diversity, a pattern suggesting age selection. Since profiling was done on bulk unsorted PBMCs, naive and antigen-experienced compartments could not be conclusively compared. Observed TCR beta diversity correlated strongly with the percentage of naive T cells measured by flow cytometry. Estimates of total diversity from one million sequenced T cells were regarded as lower bounds and underestimates. Because donor CMV infection status was unknown, age-related changes in expanded clonotypes were potentially confounded.

A word on this clonotype: This receptor's antigen is unknown. One base away there is no much larger clone; base qualities are not given.

Spanning cysteine to phenylalanine, the CDR3 consists of 13 amino acids. CDR3 DNA is the only sequence kept; it has 39 bases, read in frame from the first base. The germline ends are 11 bases apart after V is trimmed by 2 bases and J by 7 bases. The germline V gene specifies SGHTA as CDR1 and FQGTGA as CDR2. The 39 donors, aged about 6 to 95 years, were systemically healthy Caucasian individuals from Russia. Each donor gave approximately 9.4 milliliters of peripheral blood, drawn into EDTA-treated Vacutainer tubes. Ficoll-Paque density-gradient centrifugation was used to isolate PBMCs, with at least 7 million per sample. Trizol reagent was used to extract total RNA from the PBMCs, yielding at least 5.5 micrograms per sample. For every donor, flow cytometry on a PBMC aliquot measured the percentage of naive CD45RAhigh/CD27high T cells. Library preparation employed 5' RACE. Sequencing took place on an Illumina HiSeq 2500. The second PCR ran for about 6 to 11 cycles and used a J-beta primer mix along with a sample-barcoded 5' primer. Each TCR beta cDNA molecule received a unique molecular identifier from a template-switch 5' adaptor carrying 12 random nucleotides. Each sample yielded at least 3 million CDR3-containing paired-end reads. The Mint cDNA synthesis kit, primed by a TRBC-specific oligonucleotide, was used to synthesize first-strand cDNA from all RNA. Following uracil-DNA glycosylase treatment, all cDNA underwent a first 18-cycle PCR with the universal primers M1SS and BC2_uni_R. The published analysis was carried out like this. Normalization of each sample was performed by random selection of 1 million high-quality reads, each carrying a distinct molecular identifier. Instead of being binned into consensus sequences, reads with shared molecular identifiers were discarded. CDR3 identification, clonotype clustering and error correction used MiTCR with a Q25 quality threshold and the strictest error-elimination algorithm. A nonparametric unseen species model with Euler transformation was used to estimate a lower bound on total TCR beta diversity. TCRdb reanalyzed the raw reads on its own, using fastp at Q25 for trimming and MiXCR for clone calling, and kept in-frame beta chains. One record per CDR3 amino acid sequence lists the most common genes and DNA. It is TCRdb's table, rather than the study itself, that gives the V and J calls and clone size. A total of about 1.5 million distinct CDR3 sequences appear in this sample, around 40% of them only once. The ten largest clones add up to around 4% of the sample.

The sequence links TRBV7-3 to TRBJ2-5; there is no confident call for the D gene. Material: blood. The TCR comes from a woman younger than 30 in good health. The nucleotides read TGTGCCAGCAGCTTACTCACCAGAGGGACCCAGTACTTC. Its protein reads: CASSLLTRGTQYF.